This TCR beta chain was sequenced during a study of blood T cell repertoires in COVID-19. Only in-frame clones appear in the TCRdb table, and some are missing; sequencing was by immunoSEQ multiplex PCR. The sample holds fewer than 90,000 clones, roughly 90% seen once. CDR1 is MNHEY, CDR2 SVGEGT, per germline. The V end was cut by 6 bases, the J end by 1 base, with 15 bases between. CDR3 length: 15 residues. This rearrangement joins TRBV6-2 or TRBV6-3 to TRBJ1-1; possible D gene TRBD1, 5 bases. The specimen was peripheral blood. This clonotype was sampled from a male donor with acute or convalescent COVID-19. The CDR3 loop is CASSPGHSQNTEAFF. As DNA, the CDR3 is TGTGCCAGCAGCCCTGGACATAGCCAGAACACTGAAGCTTTCTTT.